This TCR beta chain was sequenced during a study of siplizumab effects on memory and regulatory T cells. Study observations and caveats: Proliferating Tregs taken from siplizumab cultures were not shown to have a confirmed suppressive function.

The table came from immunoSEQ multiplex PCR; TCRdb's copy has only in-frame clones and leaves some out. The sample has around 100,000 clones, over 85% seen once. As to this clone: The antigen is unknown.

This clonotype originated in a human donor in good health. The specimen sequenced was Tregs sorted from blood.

This CDR3 reads CASSLGLAGGLSYNEQFF. The CDR3 DNA reads as TGCGCCAGCAGCCTCGGACTAGCGGGGGGGCTGTCCTACAATGAGCAGTTCTTC. The V gene is TRBV5-1, the J gene TRBJ2-1, with TRBD2 matching 15 bases. V trimming: 4 bases; J trimming: 1 base; junction bases outside the gene matches: 6. Germline loops: CDR1 SGHRS, CDR2 YFSETQ. The CDR3 runs to 18 residues.